The entry below gives a single T cell receptor (beta chain) sequence along with its context. Assay: immunoSEQ multiplex PCR; the TCRdb copy retains only in-frame clones and omits some. The sample shows some 360,000 clones, more than 70% of them seen only once. The sample originates from a study of blood T cell repertoires in COVID-19. CDR1 is SNHLY, CDR2 FYNNEI, per germline. This CDR3 is built from 14 residues. Trimming removed 6 bases from V and 10 bases from J, with 19 bases in between. The sequencing input was PBMCs or T cells enriched from blood (not recorded which). The TCR originated in a woman in her thirties who had been exposed to COVID-19. The chain uses TRBV2 and TRBJ2-1; D is perhaps TRBD1 (5 bases). CDR3 in amino acids: CASRGPPLYREQFF. The CDR3 bases are TGTGCCAGCAGGGGGCCCCCGCTTTACAGGGAGCAGTTCTTC.